Below, 16 T cell receptor beta chains from the same sample are listed, as sequenced in a study of T cells in women clearing cervical HPV infection. Using immunoSEQ multiplex PCR, the repertoire was profiled, and TCRdb retains in-frame clones only, with some absent. The table lists about 23,000 clones. Sequences were obtained from blood buffy coat. These receptors all come from a woman aged 18 to 75 with a cervical HPV16 infection that either progressed to CIN3+ or cleared (not recorded which).

Comments on this clone: The CDR3 end falls 3 residues outside the read, so it is completed with the germline J gene. This chain uses TRBV20-1 with TRBJ2-3; D is undetermined. Germline lookup yields CDR1 DFQATT and CDR2 SNEGSKA (reference sequence). The CDR3 contains 12 residues. With 7 bases removed from V and 2 bases from J, the gap between germline ends came to 10 bases. The CDR3 DNA, read in part, is TGCAGTGTTCCAAAACTCACAGATACG. It is translated as CSVPKLTDT. The CDR3, in full, reads CSVPKLTDTQYF.

Regarding this clone: From the germline J gene comes the end of the CDR3, since the read stops 3 residues before it. The chain couples TRBV6-1 to TRBJ1-6; 7 bases match TRBD1. Germline CDR1 is MNHNS and CDR2 is SASEGT. CDR3 length equals 14 residues. V dropped 2 bases and J dropped 9; count of bases not matched to a gene: 4. The sequenced part of the CDR3 DNA is TGTGCCAGCAGTGAAAACAGGGGAAGTTCACCC. This sequence encodes CASSENRGSSP. The entire CDR3 protein reads CASSENRGSSPLHF.

This CDR3 reads CASSSYLSGGENTGELFF. The sequenced CDR3 bases are TGCGCCAGCAGTTCCTATTTATCAGGCGGGGAGAACACCGGGGAG. The chain uses TRBV5-1 and TRBJ2-2; tentatively, D is TRBD2 (6 bases). The read stops 3 residues short of the end of the CDR3; the missing end is completed from the germline J gene. Per germline, CDR1 SGHRS and CDR2 YFSETQ. The CDR3 loop spans 18 amino acids. Trimming removed 5 bases at V and 1 base at J, with 21 bases between.

As for this clone: The sequenced fragment ends 3 residues before the CDR3 boundary, so the rest is inferred from the germline J gene. V is TRBV29-1 and J is TRBJ1-1; the match to TRBD1 covers 8 bases. V trimming: 3 bases; J trimming: 0 bases; junction bases outside the gene matches: 3. This CDR3 region has 14 residues. Germline V CDR1 and CDR2: SQVTM, ANQGSEA. Partial CDR3 DNA: TGCAGCGTTGACAGGGGGCCGATGAACACTGAA. It specifies CSVDRGPMNTE. The full CDR3 sequence reads CSVDRGPMNTEAFF.

To note about this clone: The read ends 3 residues shy of where the CDR3 ends; the end is completed using the germline J gene. The chain employs TRBV19 and TRBJ2-1, with no clear D. The CDR3 is 12 amino acids. CDR1 is LNHDA, CDR2 SQIVND, per germline (reference sequence). With 7 bases removed from V and 8 bases from J, the gap between germline ends came to 12 bases. The DNA read from the CDR3 is TGTGCCAGTACATTACCGGGTTATGAG. Encoded protein: CASTLPGYE. The entire CDR3 reads CASTLPGYEQFF.

Regarding this clone: The read terminates 3 residues ahead of where the CDR3 ends, so the germline J gene completes it. This sequence joins TRBV2 and TRBJ2-1, with D unresolved. CDR1 and CDR2 (germline): SNHLY, FYNNEI. V lost 8 bases, J lost 9 bases, and 11 bases lay in between. The CDR3 is made up of 11 amino acids. The CDR3 sequence is CASSELVEQFF. The sequenced part of the CDR3 DNA is TGTGCCAGCTCCGAGTTAGTTGAG.

For this clone: The missing CDR3 end, 3 residues past where the read stops, is filled in from the germline J gene. The rearrangement links TRBV5-4 to TRBJ1-2, with D tentatively TRBD1 (6 bases). Trimming stripped 4 bases from V and 4 bases from J, with 14 bases between. Per germline, CDR1 SGHNT and CDR2 YYREEE (reference sequence). CDR3 length: 14 residues. CDR3 amino acids: CASSRDKTGYGYTF. The CDR3 bases that were read are TGTGCCAGCAGCCGAGATAAGACAGGCTATGGC.

On this clone: The sequenced fragment ends 3 residues before the CDR3 boundary, so the rest is inferred from the germline J gene. The rearrangement links TRBV7-3 to TRBJ1-1, with D possibly matching TRBD1 (6 bases). Trimming cost V 3 bases and J 1 base, with 9 bases left between them. The V gene's germline CDR1 is SGHTA and CDR2 FQGTGA. The CDR3 sequence is 14 residues long. CDR3 in amino acids: CASSLVGGNTEAFF. The covered CDR3 bases are TGTGCCAGCAGCTTGGTAGGGGGGAACACTGAA.

Incomplete CDR3 DNA: TGCAGTGCTGCCGGGACAGGGAGCAACGGGGAG. Protein product: CSAAGTGSNGE. The whole CDR3 sequence is CSAAGTGSNGELFF. The chain recombines TRBV20-1 with TRBJ2-2; 9 bases map to TRBD1. The CDR3 goes on 3 residues after the read ends, and that part is filled in from the germline J gene. The germline V gene encodes CDR1 DFQATT and CDR2 SNEGSKA (reference sequence). CDR3 length: 14 amino acids. Unmatched junction bases numbered 8, after V lost 5 bases and J lost 7 bases.

Of note for this clone: Germline and junction disagree at one end, which may indicate a read error. The read ends 3 residues early relative to the CDR3; the germline J gene fills the gap. The rearrangement uses TRBV4-2 and TRBJ2-4; 8 bases line up with TRBD2. The CDR3 has 14 residues. Germline CDR1 and CDR2: LGHNA and YNFKEQ. The chain's CDR3 is CASSQDSRGERQYF. The sequenced part of the CDR3 DNA is TGCGCCAGCAGCCAAGATTCGCGGGGGGAGCGT.

Concerning this clone itself: The CDR3 is cut off 3 residues early in the read; its end comes from the germline J gene. This rearrangement joins TRBV7-6 to TRBJ1-3, with D possibly matching TRBD1 (5 bases). The CDR3 runs to 14 residues. CDR1 SGHVS and CDR2 FNYEAQ come from the germline V gene. Trimming stripped 3 bases from V and 2 bases from J, with 8 bases between. CDR3 DNA, as far as it was read: TGTGCCAGCAGCTTCCAGGGTGCTGGAAACACC. Translation gives CASSFQGAGNT. The entire CDR3 protein reads CASSFQGAGNTIYF.

Of note for this clone: Sequencing ends 3 residues short of the CDR3 end; the germline J gene provides the rest. V is TRBV19 and J is TRBJ1-2, with TRBD1 matching over 7 bases. V lost 6 bases and J lost 6; bases outside the gene matches: 13. The CDR3 has 15 residues. CDR1 and CDR2 from the germline V gene are LNHDA and SQIVND (reference sequence). The sequenced part of the CDR3 DNA is TGTGCCAGTAGGTCAAGCGGGACAGCGATCCATGGC. Amino acid sequence: CASRSSGTAIHG. The entire CDR3 protein is CASRSSGTAIHGYTF.

Of note for this clone: The read halts 3 residues ahead of the CDR3 end, with the missing end drawn from the germline J gene. This chain links TRBV6-1 with TRBJ2-1; tentatively, D is TRBD2 (6 bases). The V and J ends lost 4 bases and 2 bases respectively, with 12 bases between them. The germline V gene has CDR1 MNHNS and CDR2 SASEGT. CDR3 size: 15 residues. The CDR3 bases that were read are TGTGCCAGCAGTGTCCGGGACTTCGCCTACAATGAG. This codes for CASSVRDFAYNE. The entire CDR3 protein is CASSVRDFAYNEQFF.

A note on this clone: The DNA ends 3 residues before the CDR3 does, and the rest of the CDR3 is filled in from the germline J gene. J is TRBJ2-3 and V is TRBV28, with a possible D match to TRBD1 (5 bases). Trimming stripped 6 bases from V and 3 bases from J, with 16 bases between. Germline assignment: CDR1 MDHEN and CDR2 SYDVKM. This CDR3 has 15 residues. This chain's CDR3 is CASRRQWPRTDTQYF. Partial CDR3 DNA: TGTGCCAGCAGGAGACAGTGGCCGCGAACAGATACG.

In the case of this clone: The read halts 3 residues ahead of the CDR3 end, with the missing end drawn from the germline J gene. The V and J genes are TRBV7-2 and TRBJ1-1; D gene ambiguous. The CDR3 covers 12 residues. Germline CDR1 is SGHTA and CDR2 is FQGNSA. The V end lost 4 bases, the J end lost 3 bases, and 6 bases lay between the germline ends. The CDR3 sequence is CASSYQDTEAFF. CDR3 DNA (partial): TGTGCCAGCAGCTACCAGGACACTGAA.

Notes on this clone: Coverage ceases 3 residues before the CDR3 finishes, and the germline J gene fills in the end. This chain connects TRBV19 to TRBJ1-1, with TRBD1 identical over 8 bases. Germline values: CDR1 LNHDA, CDR2 SQIVND (reference sequence). This CDR3 contains 15 residues. J gave up 1 base and V 6 bases, and 7 bases lay outside the gene matches. The CDR3 protein is CASRLTGAANTEAFF. The part of the CDR3 DNA that was read is TGTGCCAGTAGGTTGACAGGGGCGGCGAACACTGAA.